Below are 28 T cell receptor beta chains sequenced from a single sample in a study of T cell repertoires in aging, cancer and after chemotherapy. Peripheral blood genomic DNA, not sorted cells or RNA, was the template. Rearranged V-D-J TRB sequences were amplified with a mixed TRB-A/B primer pool. TCRdb used MiXCR to reprocess the multiplex PCR reads, holding one entry per CDR3 protein. The data contain some 9,200 distinct CDR3 sequences, around half of them singletons. Sequenced: blood. These receptors were obtained from a human donor in good health.

The chain is built from TRBV7-9 and TRBJ2-1, with a weak D call TRBD1 (7 bases). Looked up from germline, CDR1 is SEHNR and CDR2 is FQNEAQ (reference sequence). There are 15 residues in the CDR3. Trimming cost V 5 bases and J 5 bases, with 16 bases left between them. The chain's CDR3 is CASSARGARNNEQFF. The CDR3 nucleotides are TGTGCCAGCAGCGCCAGGGGGGCCCGAAACAATGAGCAGTTCTTC. The entire variable domain, with the rest obtained from reference TRBV7-9 and TRBJ2-1, is as follows: DTGVSQNPRHKITKRGQNVTFRCDPISEHNRLYWYRQTLGQGPEFLTYFQNEAQLEKSRLLSDRFSAERPKGSFSTLEIQRTEQGDSAMYLCASSARGARNNEQFFGPGTRLTVL.

V gene TRBV6-5 combines with J gene TRBJ1-6; D remains unclear. V was trimmed by 4 bases and J by 0 bases, leaving 16 bases between them. The CDR3 loop spans 18 amino acids. Germline CDR1 MNHEY, CDR2 SVGAGI. CDR3 sequence reads: CASSSQVSTSSYNSPLHF. In DNA form, the CDR3 reads TGTGCCAGCAGTTCCCAGGTTTCGACGAGCTCCTATAATTCACCCCTCCACTTT.

This chain joins TRBV5-1 and TRBJ2-5; D possibly corresponds to TRBD2 (6 bases). The assigned J gene may be wrong: the sequence end matches TRBJ2-7 better. The CDR3 has 15 residues. Per germline, CDR1 SGHRS and CDR2 YFSETQ. CDR3 loop: CASSLSGGTAYEQYF. CDR3 bases: TGCGCCAGCAGCTTGAGTGGGGGGACGGCCTACGAGCAGTACTTC.

V usage is TRBV29-1 and J usage is TRBJ2-3; 7 bases are a match to TRBD2. The CDR3 sequence is 12 residues long. Germline lookup yields CDR1 SQVTM and CDR2 ANQGSEA. The junction had 13 bases not matched to a gene; V was cut back by 4 bases and J by 15 bases. The CDR3 spells CSVVREAGGQYF. In DNA form, the CDR3 reads TGCAGCGTTGTTCGGGAGGCAGGAGGGCAATATTTT.

The rearrangement uses TRBV20-1 and TRBJ2-7; D uncertain. From germline, CDR1 is DFQATT and CDR2 SNEGSKA (reference sequence). This CDR3 is 11 amino acids long. Trimming removed 4 bases at V and 1 base at J, with 5 bases between. The CDR3, as DNA: TGCAGTGCTACACCGTCCTACGAGCAGTACTTC. It codes for CSATPSYEQYF.

The chain joins TRBV6-5 to TRBJ2-7; D is tentatively TRBD1 or TRBD2 (5 bases each). Germline assignment: CDR1 MNHEY and CDR2 SVGAGI. The V end was cut by 8 bases, the J end by 2 bases, with 16 bases between. The CDR3 is 14 amino acids. CDR3 sequence (DNA): TGTGCCAGCCGACCCCGGGGCCCAACCTACGAGCAGTACTTC. Translation: CASRPRGPTYEQYF.

V usage is TRBV19 and J usage is TRBJ2-1, with D possibly TRBD2 on 5 matching bases. CDR1 and CDR2 from the germline V gene are LNHDA and SQIVND (reference sequence). V gave up 6 bases and J gave up 2 bases, with 11 bases separating them. There are 14 residues in the CDR3. CDR3 residues: CASSQTGAYNEQFF. The CDR3 DNA reads as TGTGCCAGTAGCCAGACCGGGGCCTACAATGAGCAGTTCTTC.

The gene calls are TRBV19 and TRBJ1-1, with D maybe TRBD1 (6 bases). The V end lost 5 bases, the J end lost 1 base, and 20 bases lay between the germline ends. This CDR3 is built from 17 residues. Germline CDR1 and CDR2: LNHDA and SQIVND (reference sequence). Written as DNA, the CDR3 is TGTGCCAGTAGTTCCAGGGGAGGCGCTTTTGGGAACACTGAAGCTTTCTTT. Translation gives CASSSRGGAFGNTEAFF. The variable domain in full, completed from reference TRBV19 and TRBJ1-1, reads DGGITQSPKYLFRKEGQNVTLSCEQNLNHDAMYWYRQDPGQGLRLIYYSQIVNDFQKGDIAEGYSVSREKKESFPLTVTSAQKNPTAFYLCASSSRGGAFGNTEAFFGQGTRLTVV.

The rearrangement links TRBV6-5 to TRBJ2-7; 7 nucleotides line up with TRBD1. Per germline, CDR1 MNHEY and CDR2 SVGAGI. The CDR3 is 16 residues long. V was pared by 2 bases and J by 3 bases, with 10 bases of the junction left unmatched. The CDR3 DNA sequence: TGTGCCAGCAGTTACGGGGACAGCCTATGGGGCTACGAGCAGTACTTC. Amino acids: CASSYGDSLWGYEQYF.

The chain employs TRBV18 and TRBJ2-5; D uncertain. V lost 3 bases, J lost 3 bases, and 5 bases lay in between. The CDR3 has 12 amino acids. Germline V gives CDR1 KGHSH, CDR2 LQKENI. CDR3 amino acids: CASSPKEETQYF. The CDR3, as DNA: TGTGCCAGCTCACCGAAGGAAGAGACCCAGTACTTC.

This clonotype turned up a few times. V and J are TRBV6-1 and TRBJ2-3, with TRBD2 matching 7 bases. With V trimmed by 5 bases and J by 3 bases, 5 bases remained unmatched. This CDR3 is built from 14 residues. Germline V gene sequence: CDR1 MNHNS, CDR2 SASEGT. The CDR3 sequence is CASSLAEPTDTQYF. The CDR3 region has the DNA TGTGCCAGCAGTCTAGCGGAGCCGACAGATACGCAGTATTTT.

The CDR3 nucleotides are TGTGCCAGCAGTCCCAGGCTAGCTGGGTGGGAGACCCAGTACTTC. Amino acids: CASSPRLAGWETQYF. V usage is TRBV28 and J usage is TRBJ2-5; tentative D call: TRBD2 (5 bases). The CDR3 consists of 15 residues. Germline assignment: CDR1 MDHEN and CDR2 SYDVKM. The V end lost 5 bases, the J end lost 5 bases, and 18 bases lay between the germline ends.

This clonotype was detected a few times. The chain employs TRBV30 and TRBJ2-1; 8 bases line up with TRBD2. V was pared by 0 bases and J by 9 bases, with 4 bases of the junction left unmatched. In germline, CDR1 is GTSNPN, CDR2 SVGIG (reference sequence). The CDR3 length is 13 residues. CDR3 amino acids: CAWSVGLAGEQFF. CDR3 nucleotides: TGTGCCTGGAGTGTAGGCCTAGCGGGTGAGCAGTTCTTC.

The chain couples TRBV13 to TRBJ1-1; 8 positions agree with TRBD1. Germline loops: CDR1 PRHDT, CDR2 FYEKMQ (reference sequence). The V segment lost 2 bases and the J segment 10 bases; nucleotides outside the gene matches: 6. This CDR3 contains 13 residues. CDR3 amino acids: CASSLRQGHGAFF. Written as DNA, the CDR3 is TGTGCCAGCAGCTTAAGACAGGGGCATGGAGCTTTCTTT.

This chain links TRBV28 with TRBJ2-7; perhaps TRBD2 as D (6 bases). Trimming stripped 6 bases from V and 2 bases from J, with 14 bases between. Germline CDR1 reads MDHEN; CDR2 reads SYDVKM. The CDR3 is made up of 14 amino acids. CDR3 nucleotides: TGTGCCAGCAGACGCGGGGCGGGAACCTACGAGCAGTACTTC. This translates into CASRRGAGTYEQYF.

The CDR3: CATSDPITTGFNEQFF. DNA for the CDR3: TGTGCCACCAGTGATCCCATAACGACAGGGTTCAATGAGCAGTTCTTC. The chain links TRBV24-1 to TRBJ2-1, with 7 bases fitting TRBD1. Germline values: CDR1 KGHDR, CDR2 SFDVKD. V was pared by 3 bases and J by 6 bases, with 10 bases of the junction left unmatched. This CDR3 contains 16 residues.

The chain carries TRBV27 and TRBJ2-7; the match to TRBD1 covers 8 bases. The DNA matches TRBJ2-4 better at its end, which makes the J call doubtful. The germline CDR1 and CDR2 sequences are MNHEY and SMNVEV (reference sequence). This CDR3 has 15 amino acids. The CDR3 loop reads CASTSSPDRVDIQYF. Written as DNA, the CDR3 is TGTGCCAGCACCTCCTCCCCGGACAGGGTTGACATTCAGTACTTC.

This clonotype has just a few counts. V usage is TRBV27 and J usage is TRBJ2-6; a possible D gene is TRBD2 (5 bases). V was cut by 3 bases and J by 4 bases, with 10 bases left in between. From germline, CDR1 is MNHEY and CDR2 SMNVEV (reference sequence). The CDR3 extends over 15 amino acids. This chain's CDR3 is CASSFRGSGANVLTF. The CDR3 nucleotides are TGTGCCAGCAGTTTTCGGGGATCCGGGGCCAACGTCCTGACTTTC.

This sequence joins TRBV6-6 and TRBJ2-1; the D gene is possibly TRBD2 (6 bases). This CDR3 has 14 amino acids. In germline, CDR1 is MNHNY, CDR2 SVGAGI (reference sequence). CDR3 sequence: CATTEGNLSNEQFF. Written as DNA, the CDR3 is TGTGCGACAACGGAGGGCAATTTGAGCAATGAGCAGTTCTTC.

This chain joins TRBV27 and TRBJ1-1, with unresolved D. This CDR3 has 13 residues. CDR1 MNHEY and CDR2 SMNVEV come from the germline V gene (reference sequence). V lost 6 bases and J lost 1, with 9 bases in between. This chain's CDR3 is CASRDDKNTEAFF. The CDR3 DNA reads TGTGCCAGCAGGGACGACAAGAACACTGAAGCTTTCTTT.

This chain connects TRBV13 to TRBJ2-3; 9 bases map to TRBD2. Germline V gene data show CDR1 as PRHDT and CDR2 as FYEKMQ (reference sequence). The V and J ends lost 9 bases and 4 bases, in that order; junction bases with no gene match: 2. The CDR3 length is 12 residues. The CDR3 is CASSGSSDTQYF. DNA for the CDR3: TGTGCCAGTAGCGGGAGTTCAGATACGCAGTATTTT.

This clonotype was observed a few times. The V and J genes are TRBV30 and TRBJ2-7, with D maybe TRBD1 (5 bases). There are 12 residues in the CDR3. Germline V CDR1 and CDR2: GTSNPN, SVGIG (reference sequence). Trimming stripped 0 bases from V and 4 bases from J, with 7 bases between. CDR3 sequence: CAWSVDRYEQYF. In DNA, the CDR3 is TGTGCCTGGAGTGTTGACAGATACGAGCAGTACTTC.

The chain uses TRBV12-3 or TRBV12-4 and TRBJ2-1; 7 bases line up with TRBD2. The length of the CDR3 is 15 residues. V trimming: 1 base; J trimming: 3 bases; junction bases outside the gene matches: 3. This chain's CDR3 is CASSLGGGGYNEQFF. CDR3 in DNA: TGTGCCAGCAGTTTAGGGGGGGGGGGCTACAATGAGCAGTTCTTC.

This chain connects TRBV24-1 to TRBJ2-5; D is undetermined. With 4 bases removed from V and 5 bases from J, the gap between germline ends came to 19 bases. CDR3 length: 16 residues. Germline CDR1 is KGHDR and CDR2 is SFDVKD. This CDR3 is CATSDSGPFNGETQYF. The CDR3 DNA follows: TGTGCCACCAGTGACTCCGGGCCGTTTAACGGGGAGACCCAGTACTTC.

The rearrangement joins TRBV18 to TRBJ2-3; 11 bases agree with TRBD2. Germline V gives CDR1 KGHSH, CDR2 LQKENI. The V segment lost 0 bases and the J segment 9 bases; nucleotides outside the gene matches: 5. The CDR3 is made up of 15 amino acids. The DNA for the CDR3 is TGTGCCAGCTCACCACCGGGGACTAGCGGCGGAACGCAGTATTTT. It specifies CASSPPGTSGGTQYF.

Only a few counts were recorded for this clonotype. The chain uses TRBV11-1 and TRBJ1-4, with D perhaps TRBD1 (5 bases). The CDR3 has 14 amino acids. Per germline, CDR1 SGHAT and CDR2 FQDESV (reference sequence). Trimming removed 9 bases from V and 8 bases from J, with 19 bases in between. In DNA, the CDR3 is TGTGCCAGTAACACCCGGGACTTTGGGGAAAAACTGTTTTTT. It specifies CASNTRDFGEKLFF. The full variable domain, rest sourced from reference TRBV11-1 and TRBJ1-4, is EAEVAQSPRYKITEKSQAVAFWCDPISGHATLYWYRQILGQGPELLVQFQDESVVDDSQLPKDRFSAERLKGVDSTLKIQPAELGDSAMYLCASNTRDFGEKLFFGSGTQLSVL.

The gene calls are TRBV15 and TRBJ2-7; D might be TRBD1 (6 bases). The CDR3 is 13 residues long. Germline loops: CDR1 LNHNV, CDR2 YYDKDF (reference sequence). Trimming removed 0 bases from V and 3 bases from J, with 6 bases in between. CDR3 sequence reads: CATSRDRGYEQYF. CDR3 coding DNA: TGTGCCACCAGCAGAGACAGGGGCTACGAGCAGTACTTC.

In this sample, this clonotype turned up once. This CDR3 reads CAIGPNTGELFF. In DNA, the CDR3 is TGTGCCATCGGTCCTAACACCGGGGAGCTGTTTTTT. V gene TRBV6-2 or TRBV6-3 combines with J gene TRBJ2-2; no clear D gene. The CDR3 spans 12 residues. Germline lookup yields CDR1 MNHEY and CDR2 SVGEGT. Trimming shortened V by 10 bases and J by 2 bases, and 8 bases separated the two germline ends.